This TCR beta chain was captured by sequencing in a study of T cells in Graves' hyperthyroidism and ophthalmopathy. Using RNA transcripts as the source, TCR beta CDR3 regions were amplified. The TCR CDR3 was amplified in a first-round RT-PCR using the HTBI primer set. TCRdb re-derived calls from the multiplex PCR reads in MiXCR, one entry per CDR3 protein. The sample includes about 700,000 distinct CDR3 sequences, 11% to 15% of them seen just once. In its sample, this clonotype was seen a few times. Its antigen remains unknown. Study findings and constraints: Most thyroid-expanded clonotypes above 0.001 were also found in blood.

The CDR3 is 16 amino acids. Germline CDR1 SGHVS, CDR2 FNYEAQ. V lost 0 bases and J lost 6; bases outside the gene matches: 6. Sequenced material: blood. This chain links TRBV7-6 with TRBJ2-3; 10 bases match TRBD1. The clonotype was recovered from a woman under 30 with Graves' hyperthyroidism. This chain's CDR3 is CASSLAMGQGIDTQYF. The CDR3 nucleotides are TGTGCCAGCAGCTTAGCGATGGGACAGGGGATTGATACGCAGTATTTT.